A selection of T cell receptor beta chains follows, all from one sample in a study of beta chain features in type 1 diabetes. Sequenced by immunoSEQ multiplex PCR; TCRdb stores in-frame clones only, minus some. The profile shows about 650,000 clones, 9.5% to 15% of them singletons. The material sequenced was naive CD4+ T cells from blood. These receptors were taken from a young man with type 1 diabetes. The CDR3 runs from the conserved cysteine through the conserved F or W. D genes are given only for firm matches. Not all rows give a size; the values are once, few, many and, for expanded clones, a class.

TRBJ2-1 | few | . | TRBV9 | TGTGCCAGCGCCAGGGACACCTTCTCCTACAATGAGCAGTTCTTC | CASARDTFSYNEQFF
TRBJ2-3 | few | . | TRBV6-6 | TGTGCCAGCAGCAAGGAGAAGAGGGATACGCAGTATTTT | CASSKEKRDTQYF
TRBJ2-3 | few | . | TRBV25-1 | TGTGCCAGCAGTTACTCGACCGGCCCGGGTGGCACAGATACGCAGTATTTT | CASSYSTGPGGTDTQYF
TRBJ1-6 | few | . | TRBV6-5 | TGTGCCAGCAGACCTACTAATTCACCCCTCCACTTT | CASRPTNSPLHF
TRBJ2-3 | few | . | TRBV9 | TGTGCCAGCAGCCCGGGAGATACGCAGTATTTT | CASSPGDTQYF
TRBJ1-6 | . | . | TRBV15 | TGTGCCACCAGCGCTCGATACGTGTCAGGGAGGAGTTCACCCCTCCACTTT | CATSARYVSGRSSPLHF
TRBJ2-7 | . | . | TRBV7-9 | TGTGCCAGCAGCTCCTCTCACCCCTCCTACGAGCAGTACTTC | CASSSSHPSYEQYF
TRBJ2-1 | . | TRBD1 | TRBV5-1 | TGCGCCAGCAGCTTGGTACCTCCGGGACAGGGGAATAATGAGCAGTTCTTC | CASSLVPPGQGNNEQFF
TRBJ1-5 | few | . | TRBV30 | TGTGCCTGGAGCCCGGAACATAATCAGCCCCAGCATTTT | CAWSPEHNQPQHF
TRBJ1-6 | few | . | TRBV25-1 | TGTGCCAGCAGTGACTTACCCTCAGACTGGGTTAGTTCACCCCTCCACTTT | CASSDLPSDWVSSPLHF
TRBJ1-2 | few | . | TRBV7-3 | TGTGCCAGCAGCCCTGGGGGTGCGGGCTATGGCTACACCTTC | CASSPGGAGYGYTF
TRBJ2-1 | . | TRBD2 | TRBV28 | TGTGCCAGCAGTTTACCGGGGGTCCGGGAGGATGAGCAGTTCTTC | CASSLPGVREDEQFF
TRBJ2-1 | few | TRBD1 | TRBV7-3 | TGTGCCAGCAGCCCCGGGACAGGGTTACCTGAGCAGTTCTTC | CASSPGTGLPEQFF
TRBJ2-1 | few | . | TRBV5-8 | TGTGCCAGCAGCCGGGACGGTTCCTACAATGAGCAGTTCTTC | CASSRDGSYNEQFF
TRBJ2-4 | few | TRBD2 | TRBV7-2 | TGTGCCAGCAGTTCAAGTGGACTAGCCGTGAACATTCAGTACTTC | CASSSSGLAVNIQYF
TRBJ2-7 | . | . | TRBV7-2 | TGTGCCAGCAGCTTTAAAGGGGACGCCTCCTACGAGCAGTACTTC | CASSFKGDASYEQYF
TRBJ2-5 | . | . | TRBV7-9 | TGTGCCAGCACCACCCCACAGGGAACTGGCGAGACCCAGTACTTC | CASTTPQGTGETQYF
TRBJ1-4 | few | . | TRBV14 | TGTGCCAGCAGCCAAGTACAGGGACGAGAAAAACTGTTTTTT | CASSQVQGREKLFF
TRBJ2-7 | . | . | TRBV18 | TGTGCCAGCTCACCTCAGACCTACGAGCAGTACTTC | CASSPQTYEQYF
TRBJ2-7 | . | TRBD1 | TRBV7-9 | TGTGCCAGCAGCTCCGGGACAGGGTCGATTGAGCAGTACTTC | CASSSGTGSIEQYF
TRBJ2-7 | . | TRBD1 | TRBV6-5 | TGTGCCAGCAGTCCCGGACAGGGTTCGTCGGGCGAGCAGTACTTC | CASSPGQGSSGEQYF
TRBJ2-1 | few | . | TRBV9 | TGTGCCAGCAGCTCCGTAAAGGTAGCGAGGAACAATGAGCAGTTCTTC | CASSSVKVARNNEQFF
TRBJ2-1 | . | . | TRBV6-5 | TGTGCCAGCAGTTACGCGGGGACAGTCTACAATGAGCAGTTCTTC | CASSYAGTVYNEQFF
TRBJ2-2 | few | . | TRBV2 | TGTGCCAGCAGAAGGGTGGCCGGGGAGCTGTTTTTT | CASRRVAGELFF
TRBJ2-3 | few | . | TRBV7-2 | TGTGCCAGCAGCGTGAGTGCCAGCACAGATACGCAGTATTTT | CASSVSASTDTQYF
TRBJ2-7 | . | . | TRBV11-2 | TGTGCCAGCAGCGAGCAGAGTTTCGCCTACGAGCAGTACTTC | CASSEQSFAYEQYF
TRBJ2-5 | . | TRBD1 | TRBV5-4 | TGTGCCAGCAGCGGGACGGACAGGGGGCTAGAGACCCAGTACTTC | CASSGTDRGLETQYF
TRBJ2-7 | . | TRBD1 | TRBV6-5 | TGTGCCAGCAGTTTCAGTCGGACCGGGACAGAAAGCTTC | CASSFSRTGTESF
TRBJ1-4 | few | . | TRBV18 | TGTGCCAGCTCAGAGGTCCAGGGGCGGGATGAAAAACTGTTTTTT | CASSEVQGRDEKLFF
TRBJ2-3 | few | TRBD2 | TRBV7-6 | TGTGCCAGCAGCTTAGGCGGGGGGGCGGATACGCAGTATTTT | CASSLGGGADTQYF
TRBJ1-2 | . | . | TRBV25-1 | TGTGCCAGCAGTGGACACAGGTTCTATGGCTACACCTTC | CASSGHRFYGYTF
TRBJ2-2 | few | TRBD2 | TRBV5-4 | TGTGCCAGCAGCACCGGGGGGGCCGGGGAGCTGTTTTTT | CASSTGGAGELFF
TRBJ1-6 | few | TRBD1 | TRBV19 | TGTGCCAGCGAGGGACAGGGTAATTCACCCCTCCACTTT | CASEGQGNSPLHF
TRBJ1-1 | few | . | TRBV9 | TGTGCCAGCAGCGTAGACGGGTACACTGAAGCTTTCTTT | CASSVDGYTEAFF
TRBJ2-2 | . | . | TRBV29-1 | TGCAGCGTTTTTCACAGATTCACCGGGGAGCTGTTTTTT | CSVFHRFTGELFF
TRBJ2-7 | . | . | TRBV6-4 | TGTGCCAGCAGTGATGCTCAGGGAAGTTCCTACGAGCAGTACTTC | CASSDAQGSSYEQYF
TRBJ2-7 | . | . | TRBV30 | TGTGCCTGGAGTGTAGAGGCAGTTTACGAGCAGTACTTC | CAWSVEAVYEQYF
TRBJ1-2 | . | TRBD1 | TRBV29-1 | TGCAGCGCCGTAAGGACAGGGCAGGAGGGCTACACCTTC | CSAVRTGQEGYTF
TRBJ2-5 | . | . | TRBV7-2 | TGTGCCAGCAGCGCAGGGGCCCTTCGAGAGACCCAGTACTTC | CASSAGALRETQYF
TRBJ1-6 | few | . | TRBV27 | TGTGCCAGCAGTCAGGGTGAAGGACAGCATAATTCACCCCTCCACTTT | CASSQGEGQHNSPLHF
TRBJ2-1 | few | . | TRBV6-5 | TGTGCCAGCAGCCCACGGGATCCCCTCAATGAGCAGTTCTTC | CASSPRDPLNEQFF
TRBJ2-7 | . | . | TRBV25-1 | TGTGCCAGCAGGCCAGCAGCTTCCTACGAGCAGTACTTC | CASRPAASYEQYF